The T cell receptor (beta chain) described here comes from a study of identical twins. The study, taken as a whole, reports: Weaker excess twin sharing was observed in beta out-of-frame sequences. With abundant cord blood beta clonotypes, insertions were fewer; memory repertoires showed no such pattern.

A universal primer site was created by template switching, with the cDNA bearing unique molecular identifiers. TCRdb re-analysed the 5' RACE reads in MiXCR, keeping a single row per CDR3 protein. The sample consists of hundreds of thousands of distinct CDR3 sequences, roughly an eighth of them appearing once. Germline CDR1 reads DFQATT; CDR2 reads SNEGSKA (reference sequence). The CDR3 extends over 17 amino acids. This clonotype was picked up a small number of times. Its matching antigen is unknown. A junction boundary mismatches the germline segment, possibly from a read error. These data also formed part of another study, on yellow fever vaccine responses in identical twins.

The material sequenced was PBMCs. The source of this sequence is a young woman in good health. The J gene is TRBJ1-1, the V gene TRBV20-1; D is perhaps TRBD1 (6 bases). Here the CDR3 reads CCARDLRAGAGNTEAFF. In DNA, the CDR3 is TGCTGTGCTAGAGATCTGAGGGCAGGGGCTGGGAACACTGAAGCTTTCTTT.